The 25 T cell receptor beta chains presented below share a single source sample, sequenced in a study of PD-L1 blockade in urothelial cancer. The time point here: pretreatment peripheral blood. Measured with immunoSEQ multiplex PCR; TCRdb has only the in-frame clones, and not every one. There are roughly 63,000 clones in the sample; around 81% occur only once, and more than 5.5% lies in the top ten. Sequenced material: PBMCs, taken around atezolizumab (anti-PD-L1) treatment. The receptor source for this set is a man in his 70s with urothelial cancer.

CDR3 in amino acids: CASSQGRFSGELFF. In DNA form, the CDR3 reads TGTGCCAGCAGCCAAGGTCGTTTTTCCGGGGAGCTGTTTTTT. The V gene is TRBV14, the J gene TRBJ2-2; no definite D call. The CDR3 runs to 14 residues. V dropped 1 base and J dropped 6 bases, with 9 bases sitting between them. CDR1 and CDR2 from the germline V gene are SGHDN and FVKESK.

The V and J genes are TRBV25-1 and TRBJ2-5, with D possibly matching TRBD2 (6 bases). The CDR3 extends over 14 amino acids. In germline, CDR1 is MGHDK, CDR2 SYGVNS. V lost 0 bases, J lost 2 bases, and 7 bases lay in between. In DNA form, the CDR3 reads TGTGCCAGCAGTGAATATGGGACTCAAGAGACCCAGTACTTC. Encoded protein: CASSEYGTQETQYF. Full variable domain (outside the CDR3, taken from reference TRBV25-1 and TRBJ2-5): EADIYQTPRYLVIGTGKKITLECSQTMGHDKMYWYQQDPGMELHLIHYSYGVNSTEKGDLSSESTVSRIRTEHFPLTLESARPSHTSQYLCASSEYGTQETQYFGPGTRLLVL.

The chain uses TRBV9 and TRBJ2-5, with D possibly being TRBD2 (5 bases). CDR3 length: 16 amino acids. Trimming cost V 0 bases and J 0 bases, with 12 bases left between them. Per germline, CDR1 SGDLS and CDR2 YYNGEE. The CDR3 here is CASSVGYGGDQETQYF. The CDR3 DNA reads as TGTGCCAGCAGCGTAGGGTATGGAGGAGACCAAGAGACCCAGTACTTC.

CDR3 coding DNA: TGTGCCAGTAGCTCGACTAGAGTACTCACAGATACGCAGTATTTT. Its translation: CASSSTRVLTDTQYF. This chain uses TRBV19 with TRBJ2-3; maybe TRBD2 (6 bases). Trimming took 6 bases from V and 2 from J, leaving 15 bases between them. The germline gives CDR1 LNHDA, CDR2 SQIVND (reference sequence). The CDR3 covers 15 residues.

This rearrangement joins TRBV7-3 to TRBJ2-3; 8 bases match TRBD2. Per germline, CDR1 SGHTA and CDR2 FQGTGA. V was pared by 4 bases and J by 2 bases, with 8 bases of the junction left unmatched. CDR3 length equals 16 residues. Written as DNA, the CDR3 is TGTGCCAGCAGCTCCCTTGAGCGGGGGCCCACAGATACGCAGTATTTT. Encoded protein: CASSSLERGPTDTQYF.

The chain combines TRBV18 with TRBJ2-7; D perhaps matches TRBD2 (5 bases). The CDR3 has 13 amino acids. V was pared by 2 bases and J by 7 bases, with 12 bases between. CDR1 is KGHSH, CDR2 LQKENI, per germline. The CDR3 DNA reads TGTGCCAGCTCACCAGGATCCGGGGATGAGCAGTACTTC. The encoded protein is CASSPGSGDEQYF.

The CDR3: CATAPTGWDNNEQFF. In nucleotides, the CDR3 is TGTGCCACCGCCCCGACGGGGTGGGACAACAATGAGCAGTTCTTC. The chain employs TRBV15 and TRBJ2-1, with D possibly being TRBD1 (6 bases). V lost 8 bases, J lost 5 bases, and 19 bases lay in between. CDR1 LNHNV and CDR2 YYDKDF come from the germline V gene (reference sequence). The CDR3 contains 15 residues.

This clone was seen only once. The junction does not match germline at one end; this may be a read error. This chain joins TRBV7-7 and TRBJ2-5, with D possibly being TRBD2 (7 bases). Germline CDR1 is SSHAT and CDR2 is FNYEAQ (reference sequence). This CDR3 comprises 15 residues. The CDR3 is CASSHSGQRGETQYF. For the CDR3, the DNA is TGTGCTAGCAGCCATTCCGGACAGCGGGGCGAGACCCAGTACTTC.

This chain connects TRBV6-5 to TRBJ1-2, with 10 nucleotides matching TRBD1. Germline V lookup: CDR1 MNHEY, CDR2 SVGAGI. Trimming at V came to 2 bases and at J to 5 bases, leaving 5 bases not matched to a gene. The CDR3 has 15 amino acids. The DNA for the CDR3 is TGTGCCAGCAGTTACACCGGGACAGGGGCTTATGGCTACACCTTC. It yields the protein CASSYTGTGAYGYTF.

The V gene is TRBV12-5, the J gene TRBJ1-1; D gene ambiguous. Germline assignment: CDR1 LGHNT and CDR2 FRNRAP. V dropped 7 bases and J dropped 4 bases, with 16 bases sitting between them. This CDR3 is 14 amino acids long. This chain's CDR3 is CASALLEEGTEAFF. The CDR3 DNA follows: TGTGCTAGTGCCCTGCTAGAGGAGGGCACTGAAGCTTTCTTT.

This chain joins TRBV2 and TRBJ2-3; 9 nucleotides agree with TRBD2. After removal of 3 bases from V and 5 bases from J, the junction contained 3 bases not matched to a gene. There are 14 residues in the CDR3. Germline CDR1 SNHLY, CDR2 FYNNEI. The CDR3 nucleotides read TGTGCCAGCAGTGACGCGGGAGGGGAAGATACGCAGTATTTT. It translates to CASSDAGGEDTQYF.

V usage is TRBV5-6 and J usage is TRBJ2-5; 11 bases are shared with TRBD2. The CDR3 is 16 residues long. Germline CDR1 reads SGHDT; CDR2 reads YYEEEE. The V segment lost 4 bases and the J segment 0 bases; nucleotides outside the gene matches: 5. CDR3 sequence: CASSPRLAGNQETQYF. In DNA, the CDR3 is TGTGCCAGCAGCCCCCGACTAGCGGGAAACCAAGAGACCCAGTACTTC.

The chain uses TRBV4-3 and TRBJ2-1; D unclear. Trimming cost V 1 base and J 4 bases, with 14 bases left between them. The CDR3 sequence is 16 residues long. Germline CDR1 is LGHNA and CDR2 is YSLEER. CDR3 nucleotides: TGCGCCAGCAGCCAAGCCCCCAGTGTCTCGTACAATGAGCAGTTCTTC. Translation: CASSQAPSVSYNEQFF.

In DNA, the CDR3 is TGTGCCAGTAGTGACGGGACAGGGGTCGAGCAGTACTTC. Its protein is CASSDGTGVEQYF. The chain carries TRBV19 and TRBJ2-7, with TRBD1 matching 10 bases. CDR1 is LNHDA, CDR2 SQIVND, per germline (reference sequence). Trimming at V came to 5 bases and at J to 6 bases, leaving 4 bases not matched to a gene. CDR3 length: 13 amino acids.

The rearrangement joins TRBV7-9 to TRBJ1-1; the match to TRBD1 covers 8 bases. This CDR3 is 13 amino acids long. V trimming: 0 bases; J trimming: 9 bases; junction bases outside the gene matches: 3. Germline assignment: CDR1 SEHNR and CDR2 FQNEAQ (reference sequence). CDR3 nucleotides: TGTGCCAGCAGCTTAGCGGACAGGGCAAAAGCTTTCTTT. Translating gives CASSLADRAKAFF.

This chain joins TRBV5-5 and TRBJ1-1; D perhaps matches TRBD1 (6 bases). Germline-derived CDR1 and CDR2 are SGHKS and YYEKEE (reference sequence). The CDR3 consists of 16 residues. V lost 0 bases to trimming and J lost 1 base, with 13 bases between them. Here the CDR3 DNA reads TGTGCCAGCAGCTTGGATCCCGGGACATCGAACACTGAAGCTTTCTTT. Amino acids: CASSLDPGTSNTEAFF.

This clone was recorded a few times. The gene calls are TRBV5-1 and TRBJ2-7; 8 bases are a match to TRBD1. CDR1 and CDR2 (germline): SGHRS, YFSETQ. The junction had 5 bases not matched to a gene; V was cut back by 5 bases and J by 1 base. The CDR3 contains 14 residues. For the CDR3, the DNA is TGCGCCAGCAGACAGGGGACAGGATCCTACGAGCAGTACTTC. It codes for CASRQGTGSYEQYF.

This chain uses TRBV7-9 with TRBJ2-1; 7 bases are shared with TRBD1. This CDR3 region has 16 residues. Germline assignment: CDR1 SEHNR and CDR2 FQNEAQ (reference sequence). Germline trimming cut 5 bases from V and 5 bases from J; bases unmatched to any gene: 12. The DNA of the CDR3 is TGTGCCAGCAGCGCTAGACCGGGACAGAGACACAATGAGCAGTTCTTC. It is translated as CASSARPGQRHNEQFF.

This clone was picked up a small number of times. This chain links TRBV5-1 with TRBJ2-3, with 9 bases lining up with TRBD2. V lost 0 bases, J lost 1 base, and 3 bases stayed unmatched. Germline lookup yields CDR1 SGHRS and CDR2 YFSETQ. The CDR3 has 16 amino acids. The CDR3 sequence is CASSLAAGGGTDTQYF. The DNA for the CDR3 is TGCGCCAGCAGCTTGGCTGCGGGAGGGGGCACAGATACGCAGTATTTT.

The genes are TRBV7-9 and TRBJ2-1; 9 bases align to TRBD2. Looked up from germline, CDR1 is SEHNR and CDR2 is FQNEAQ (reference sequence). The CDR3 is 17 amino acids. V trimming: 4 bases; J trimming: 1 base; junction bases outside the gene matches: 8. The CDR3 protein is CASSSSGRSLSYNEQFF. CDR3 sequence (DNA): TGTGCCAGCAGCTCCAGCGGGAGGTCACTTTCCTACAATGAGCAGTTCTTC.

The table lists this clone with many counts. The V call is TRBV11-3, the J call TRBJ2-1; TRBD1 agrees at 10 bases. This CDR3 has 16 amino acids. Trimming took 3 bases from V and 6 from J; bases not matched to a gene: 8. The germline V gene has CDR1 SGHNT and CDR2 YENEEA. The CDR3 DNA reads TGTGCCAGCAGCTTCGGGGGGACAGGGGAGGGCAATGAGCAGTTCTTC. Amino acids: CASSFGGTGEGNEQFF.

This clone has only a few counts. The J gene is TRBJ1-2, the V gene TRBV6-1; the match to TRBD1 covers 7 bases. Trimming took 8 bases from V and 8 from J; bases not matched to a gene: 8. This CDR3 comprises 12 residues. Germline V gives CDR1 MNHNS, CDR2 SASEGT. CDR3 nucleotide sequence: TGTGCCAGCTTCATAGGGGGCGGCGGCTACACCTTC. Its protein product is CASFIGGGGYTF.

This chain links TRBV7-2 with TRBJ2-5, with D perhaps matching TRBD2 (7 bases). The V end was cut by 1 base, the J end by 2 bases, with 11 bases between. Germline CDR1 is SGHTA and CDR2 is FQGNSA. This CDR3 is built from 15 residues. Here the CDR3 reads CASSLEGGWQETQYF. In DNA form, the CDR3 reads TGTGCCAGCAGCTTAGAGGGGGGGTGGCAAGAGACCCAGTACTTC.

This clone was detected only once. The rearrangement joins TRBV18 to TRBJ1-2, with 8 bases lining up with TRBD1. This CDR3 is 14 amino acids long. The V gene's germline CDR1 is KGHSH and CDR2 LQKENI. J gave up 7 bases and V 4 bases, and 8 bases lay outside the gene matches. CDR3 sequence: CASSLSDRAAGYTF. In DNA form, the CDR3 reads TGTGCCAGCTCACTATCGGACAGGGCGGCTGGCTACACCTTC.

This chain joins TRBV5-1 and TRBJ2-7; TRBD1 matches 11 bases. Germline V gene lookup returns CDR1 SGHRS and CDR2 YFSETQ. This CDR3 spans 16 amino acids. Trimming at V came to 2 bases and at J to 7 bases, leaving 11 bases not matched to a gene. As DNA, the CDR3 is TGCGCCAGCAGCTTTGTACCGGGACAGGGGGGAGAAGAGCAGTACTTC. This translates into CASSFVPGQGGEEQYF.